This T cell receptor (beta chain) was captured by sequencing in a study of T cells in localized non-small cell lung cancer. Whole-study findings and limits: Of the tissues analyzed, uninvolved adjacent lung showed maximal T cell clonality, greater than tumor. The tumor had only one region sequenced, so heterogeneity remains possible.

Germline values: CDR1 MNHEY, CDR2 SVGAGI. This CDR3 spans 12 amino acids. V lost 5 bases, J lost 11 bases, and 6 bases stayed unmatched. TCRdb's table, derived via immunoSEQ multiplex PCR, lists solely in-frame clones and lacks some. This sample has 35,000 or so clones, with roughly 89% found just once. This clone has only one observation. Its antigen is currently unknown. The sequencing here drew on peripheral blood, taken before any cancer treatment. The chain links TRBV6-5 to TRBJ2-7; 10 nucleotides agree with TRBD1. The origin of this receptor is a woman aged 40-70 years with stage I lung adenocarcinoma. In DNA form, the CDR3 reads TGTGCCAGCAGTCCCAATGGACAGGGGGAGTACTTC. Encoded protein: CASSPNGQGEYF.